This T cell receptor beta chain appears in the sequencing data of a study of blood T cell repertoires in COVID-19. At the level of the study: Collection of acute and convalescent COVID-19 samples took place in the United States, Italy and Spain. T cells, B-cell-depleted T cells, or PBMCs provided the cDNA or gDNA that served as material.

The assay was immunoSEQ multiplex PCR, and TCRdb's table has in-frame clones only and misses some. This sample has approximately 160,000 clones, with approximately 84% found just once. The CDR3 length is 15 residues. V lost 4 bases, J lost 8 bases, and 14 bases stayed unmatched. Germline V gene data show CDR1 as SGHTS and CDR2 as YDEGEE. Two consecutive negative NP/OP PCR tests, clearance, or resolved symptoms defined Cohort 3 recovery. The material sequenced was PBMCs or T cells enriched from blood (not recorded which). The TCR sequence derives from a woman aged 50 to 60 who had recovered from COVID-19. V and J are TRBV5-8 and TRBJ1-2; 7 bases are a match to TRBD1. The CDR3 nucleotides are TGTGCCAGCAGCAGGGGACAGCTCTTGGGGAGCGGCTACACCTTC. Its translation: CASSRGQLLGSGYTF.